The text below deals with one TCR beta chain. The antigen is undetermined. This specimen includes other DNA sequences encoding the same CDR3. The source of the sample is a study of cytotoxic CD8 clonotypes in ibrutinib-treated CLL. Study-level information: There were, on average, nearly 260,000 productive templates and under 95,000 productive rearrangements per sample.

Whole-study findings and limits: Sustained-remission and progressing patients were not sampled at matched times. Increased clonality at ibrutinib response gave way to a return toward baseline at progression. In comparison with age-matched healthy donors, baseline clonality was higher and tracked circulating CD8+ T-cell counts.

Sequencing used immunoSEQ multiplex PCR; TCRdb keeps in-frame clones, though not all of them. The profile shows approximately 100,000 clones, over 60% of them singletons. This TCR was sampled from a human donor with chronic lymphocytic leukemia. The sequencing used PBMCs, collected after 24 months of ibrutinib treatment.

In DNA form, the CDR3 reads TGTGCCAGCTCACCGGGACAGGACTACTATGGCTACACCTTC. Amino acid sequence: CASSPGQDYYGYTF. The rearrangement links TRBV18 to TRBJ1-2, with 8 bases fitting TRBD1. The germline CDR1 and CDR2 sequences are KGHSH and LQKENI. The CDR3 consists of 14 residues. V shed 3 bases, J shed 3 bases, and the junction held 3 bases outside the gene matches.